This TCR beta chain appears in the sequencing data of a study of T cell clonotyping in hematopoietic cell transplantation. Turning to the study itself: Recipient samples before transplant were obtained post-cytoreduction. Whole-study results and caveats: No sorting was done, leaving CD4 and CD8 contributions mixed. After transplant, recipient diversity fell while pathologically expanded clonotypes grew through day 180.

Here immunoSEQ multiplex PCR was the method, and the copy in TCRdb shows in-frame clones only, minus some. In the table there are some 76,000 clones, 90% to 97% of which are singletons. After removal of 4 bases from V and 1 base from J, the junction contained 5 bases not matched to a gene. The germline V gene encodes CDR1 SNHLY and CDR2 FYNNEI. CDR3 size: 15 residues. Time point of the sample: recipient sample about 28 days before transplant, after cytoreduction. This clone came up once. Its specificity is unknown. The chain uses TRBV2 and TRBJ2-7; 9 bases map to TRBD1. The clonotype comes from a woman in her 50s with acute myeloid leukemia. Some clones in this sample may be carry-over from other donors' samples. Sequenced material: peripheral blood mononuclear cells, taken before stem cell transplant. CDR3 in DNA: TGTGCCAGCAGTGTGGGGGACAGGGCTTCCTACGAGCAGTACTTC. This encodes CASSVGDRASYEQYF.